This T cell receptor beta chain was documented in a study of cytomegalovirus exposure and HLA in healthy donors. As to this clone: Its antigen is currently unknown.

Study-wide findings and caveats: Previous analysis showed most TCR beta V segments were productive about 90% or about 30% of the time. The classifier reportedly diagnosed cytomegalovirus status with high sensitivity and specificity. Some TCR beta chains (164 of them) were listed as cytomegalovirus-associated. Among the CMV-associated chains, three were confirmed in vitro as specific for CMV antigens.

This CDR3 comprises 13 residues. Trimming stripped 8 bases from V and 7 bases from J, with 15 bases between. Germline V gene sequence: CDR1 MNHEY, CDR2 SVGAGI. Both 60 Vbeta primers and 13 Jbeta primers went into the PCR. Only in-frame clones appear in the TCRdb table, and some are missing; sequencing was by immunoSEQ multiplex PCR. The table has fewer than 110,000 clones, roughly 70% seen once. The sample was PBMCs. The V gene is TRBV6-5, the J gene TRBJ1-3, with D unclear. The source is a woman between 40 and 50 years old in good health and CMV-seropositive. Here the CDR3 reads CASQRQRGNTIYF. The CDR3 DNA sequence: TGTGCCAGCCAACGTCAGCGAGGGAACACCATATATTTT.